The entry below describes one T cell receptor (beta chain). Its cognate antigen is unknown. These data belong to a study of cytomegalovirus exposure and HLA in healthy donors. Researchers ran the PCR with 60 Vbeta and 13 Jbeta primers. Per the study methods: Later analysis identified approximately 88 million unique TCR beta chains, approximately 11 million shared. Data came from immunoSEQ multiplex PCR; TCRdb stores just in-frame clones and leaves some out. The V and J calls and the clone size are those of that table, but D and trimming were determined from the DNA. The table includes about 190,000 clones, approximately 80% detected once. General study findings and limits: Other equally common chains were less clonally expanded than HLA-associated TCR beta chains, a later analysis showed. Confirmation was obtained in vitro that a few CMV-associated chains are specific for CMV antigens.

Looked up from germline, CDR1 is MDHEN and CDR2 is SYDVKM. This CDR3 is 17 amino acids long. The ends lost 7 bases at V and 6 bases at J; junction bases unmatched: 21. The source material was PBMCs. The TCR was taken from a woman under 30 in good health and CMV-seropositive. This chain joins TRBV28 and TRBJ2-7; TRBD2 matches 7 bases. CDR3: CASTPGGHCLGDCEQYF. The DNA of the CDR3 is TGTGCCAGCACCCCGGGAGGACACTGCTTGGGGGACTGCGAGCAGTACTTC. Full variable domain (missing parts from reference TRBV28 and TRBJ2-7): DVKVTQSSRYLVKRTGEKVFLECVQDMDHENMFWYRQDPGLGLRLIYFSYDVKMKEKGDIPEGYSVSREKKERFSLILESASTNQTSMYLCASTPGGHCLGDCEQYFGPGTRLTVT.